This record looks at one T cell receptor beta chain sequence and its context. This sample stems from a study of T cell responses to AZD1222 COVID-19 vaccine. The CDR3 has 16 residues. Generated by immunoSEQ multiplex PCR, the TCRdb table keeps only in-frame clones and is missing some. Here the sample spans about 100,000 clones, about 85% being singletons. The specimen comprised peripheral blood, sampled 28 days after the second AZD1222 dose. The V gene is TRBV1, the J gene TRBJ2-1; the tabulated D call, TRBD2, remains unverified against the DNA. TRBV1 is reported as a pseudogene. The sequence derives from an adult who received the AZD1222 COVID-19 vaccine. The CDR3 loop reads CTSSQRLAGGNNEQFF. The CDR3 DNA reads as TGCACCAGCAGCCAGAGGCTAGCGGGGGGGAACAATGAGCAGTTCTTC.